This T cell receptor (beta chain) was profiled in a study of blood T cell repertoires in COVID-19. In the source study's methods: How many nucleated cells were present was estimated from reference gene primer amplification. The repertoire was sequenced with immunoSEQ multiplex PCR; TCRdb's copy has only in-frame clones and lacks some. V, J and clone size are those of that table, while D and trimming were read from the DNA. The sample includes 150,000 to 200,000 clones, 83% of them seen just once. This clone has more than one count but fewer than ten. The CDR3 contains 13 residues. Trimming shortened V by 4 bases and J by 4 bases, and 11 bases separated the two germline ends. Germline lookup yields CDR1 SGHKS and CDR2 YYEKEE (reference sequence).

The receptor comes from a woman in her seventies with COVID-19, enrolled during active disease. The sample comprised peripheral blood. The V call is TRBV5-5, the J call TRBJ1-2; unclear D gene. The DNA of the CDR3 is TGTGCCAGCAGCGTGTCGGGAAGCTATGGCTACACCTTC. Protein: CASSVSGSYGYTF. Full variable domain (missing parts from reference TRBV5-5 and TRBJ1-2): DAGVTQSPTHLIKTRGQQVTLRCSPISGHKSVSWYQQVLGQGPQFIFQYYEKEERGRGNFPDRFSARQFPNYSSELNVNALLLGDSALYLCASSVSGSYGYTFGSGTRLTVV.